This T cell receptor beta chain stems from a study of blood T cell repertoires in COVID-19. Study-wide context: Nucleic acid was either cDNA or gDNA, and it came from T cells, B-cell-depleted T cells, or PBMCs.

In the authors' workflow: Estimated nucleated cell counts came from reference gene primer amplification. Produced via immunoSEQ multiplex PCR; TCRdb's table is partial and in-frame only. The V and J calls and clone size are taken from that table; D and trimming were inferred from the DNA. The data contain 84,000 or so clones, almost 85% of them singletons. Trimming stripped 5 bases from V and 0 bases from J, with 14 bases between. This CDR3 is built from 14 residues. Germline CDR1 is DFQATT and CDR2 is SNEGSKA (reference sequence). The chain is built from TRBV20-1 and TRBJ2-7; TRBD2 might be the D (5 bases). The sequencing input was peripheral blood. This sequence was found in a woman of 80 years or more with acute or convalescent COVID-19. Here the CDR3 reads CSAGGGTFSYEQYF. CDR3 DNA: TGCAGTGCTGGTGGAGGAACCTTCTCCTACGAGCAGTACTTC.